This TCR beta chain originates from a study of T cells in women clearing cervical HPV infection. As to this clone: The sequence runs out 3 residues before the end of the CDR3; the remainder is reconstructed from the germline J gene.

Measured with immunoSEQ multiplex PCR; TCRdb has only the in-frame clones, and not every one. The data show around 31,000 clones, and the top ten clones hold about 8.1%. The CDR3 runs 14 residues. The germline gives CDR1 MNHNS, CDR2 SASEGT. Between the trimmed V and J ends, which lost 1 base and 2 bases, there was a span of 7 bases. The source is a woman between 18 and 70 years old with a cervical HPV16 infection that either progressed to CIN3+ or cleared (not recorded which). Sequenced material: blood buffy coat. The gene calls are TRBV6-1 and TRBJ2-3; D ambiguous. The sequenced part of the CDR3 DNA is TGTGCCAGCAGTGAAGGGCTGATCACAGATACG. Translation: CASSEGLITDT. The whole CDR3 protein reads CASSEGLITDTQYF.